One T cell receptor beta chain is described in this entry. Authors' analysis steps: Reference gene primer amplification gave estimated nucleated cell counts. The protocol was immunoSEQ multiplex PCR, while the TCRdb copy is restricted to in-frame clones and leaves out a portion. That table supplies the V and J calls and clone size; D and trimming were determined from the DNA. The sample lists tens of thousands of clones; 87% were seen once. The data originate from a study of blood T cell repertoires in COVID-19. Background on the study: The samples span acute and convalescent COVID-19 from the United States, Italy and Spain. From T cells, B-cell-depleted T cells, or PBMCs came the material, which was cDNA or gDNA.

This CDR3 is built from 16 residues. The trim removed 2 bases at V and 2 bases at J, leaving 4 bases unmatched. Germline CDR1 and CDR2: SGHAT and FQNNGV. The gene calls are TRBV11-2 and TRBJ2-2, with 8 bases lining up with TRBD2. The source material was peripheral blood. This clonotype was obtained from a woman older than 75 with acute or convalescent COVID-19. DNA for the CDR3: TGTGCCAGCAGCTTAATAAGCGGGGGTAACACCGGGGAGCTGTTTTTT. Its protein product is CASSLISGGNTGELFF.